The 31 T cell receptor beta chains listed next were all sequenced from one sample in a study of cytomegalovirus exposure and HLA in healthy donors. Primers: 60 Vbeta forward and 13 Jbeta reverse. TCRdb's table, derived via immunoSEQ multiplex PCR, lists solely in-frame clones and lacks some. Among approximately 270,000 clones listed, approximately 80% were seen once. Source material: PBMCs. Receptors were obtained from a girl aged 2 to 9 in good health and CMV-seronegative.

The chain uses TRBV29-1 and TRBJ2-7; possibly TRBD2 for D (6 bases). The germline V gene encodes CDR1 SQVTM and CDR2 ANQGSEA. V lost 2 bases and J 6 bases, leaving 17 bases between the germline ends. The CDR3 covers 14 residues. The CDR3 spells CSVEFGGTPAEQYF. The CDR3 DNA reads TGCAGCGTTGAATTCGGAGGGACTCCCGCCGAGCAGTACTTC.

Of note for this clone: This same CDR3 is encoded by further DNA sequences in the sample. The gene calls are TRBV6-1 and TRBJ2-7; perhaps TRBD1 as D (6 bases). The CDR3 is 17 residues long. Looked up from germline, CDR1 is MNHNS and CDR2 is SASEGT. V was trimmed by 2 bases and J by 3 bases, leaving 20 bases between them. CDR3 in DNA: TGTGCCAGCAGTGAATCCGAGGCAGGACAGTTGTACTACGAGCAGTACTTC. As protein: CASSESEAGQLYYEQYF.

Comments on this clone: At the DNA level, this CDR3 is encoded by other sequences in the same sample as well. This rearrangement joins TRBV27 to TRBJ1-2; D might be TRBD1 (5 bases). The CDR3 has 13 residues. CDR1 is MNHEY, CDR2 SMNVEV, per germline (reference sequence). V lost 3 bases and J lost 2, with 7 bases in between. The CDR3 nucleotides read TGTGCCAGCAGTTTTAGGGGAAACTATGGCTACACCTTC. Encoded protein: CASSFRGNYGYTF.

This chain links TRBV7-3 with TRBJ2-3, with TRBD2 as a possible D gene (5 bases). Trimming pared 2 bases from V and 2 bases from J, leaving 14 bases between. CDR3 size: 16 residues. Germline-derived CDR1 and CDR2 are SGHTA and FQGTGA. The CDR3 here is CASSLRLALATDTQYF. DNA of the CDR3: TGTGCCAGCAGCTTACGTCTAGCCCTCGCCACAGATACGCAGTATTTT.

The genes are TRBV4-2 and TRBJ2-1; 11 bases match TRBD2. The V segment lost 4 bases and the J segment 5 bases; nucleotides outside the gene matches: 19. The CDR3 is 20 amino acids. The germline V gene has CDR1 LGHNA and CDR2 YNFKEQ. Here the CDR3 reads CASSRKKGTSGRVIHNEQFF. As DNA, the CDR3 is TGTGCCAGCAGCCGAAAAAAGGGAACTAGCGGGAGAGTTATCCACAATGAGCAGTTCTTC.

This clone was recorded once. This rearrangement joins TRBV7-9 to TRBJ2-2; D not certain. The germline V gene encodes CDR1 SEHNR and CDR2 FQNEAQ (reference sequence). The V end lost 2 bases, the J end lost 6 bases, and 13 bases lay between the germline ends. This CDR3 comprises 15 residues. CDR3 region: CASSLIPRSPGELFF. In DNA form, the CDR3 reads TGTGCCAGCAGCTTAATCCCGCGTTCCCCCGGGGAGCTGTTTTTT.

The chain carries TRBV2 and TRBJ2-1, with 10 bases fitting TRBD2. Germline CDR1 and CDR2: SNHLY and FYNNEI. The V segment lost 8 bases and the J segment 7 bases; nucleotides outside the gene matches: 11. The length of the CDR3 is 15 residues. The CDR3 DNA is TGTGCCAGCCGTACTCTAGCGGGAGTGAGAAATGAGCAGTTCTTC. Translated: CASRTLAGVRNEQFF.

V is TRBV29-1 and J is TRBJ2-5, with D possibly TRBD1 on 6 matching bases. The end of the DNA aligns better with TRBJ2-7, so the J call may be wrong. The V gene's germline CDR1 is SQVTM and CDR2 ANQGSEA. The CDR3 is 12 residues long. The CDR3 bases are TGCAGCGTGGAATTACAGGGCTACGAGCAGTACTTC. Protein sequence: CSVELQGYEQYF.

This clone was recorded a few times. The DNA for the CDR3 is TGTGCCAGCAGTGACTCAAGGGGACAGGGGCTAGATACGCAGTATTTT. Encoded protein: CASSDSRGQGLDTQYF. The chain carries TRBV6-4 and TRBJ2-3, with 10 bases that match TRBD1. Germline values: CDR1 MRHNA, CDR2 SNTAGT. J lost 5 bases, V lost 0 bases, and 5 bases had no gene match. The CDR3 is made up of 16 amino acids.

J is TRBJ1-6 and V is TRBV10-3; D perhaps matches TRBD1 (5 bases). Germline V gene lookup returns CDR1 ENHRY and CDR2 SYGVKD. The CDR3 has 14 amino acids. V was pared by 0 bases and J by 10 bases, with 10 bases between. The CDR3 nucleotides read TGTGCCATCAGTGAGTCGACCGCAGGGTCACCCCTCCACTTT. Amino acid sequence: CAISESTAGSPLHF.

V is TRBV27 and J is TRBJ1-2; 8 bases fit TRBD1. The germline V gene encodes CDR1 MNHEY and CDR2 SMNVEV (reference sequence). V gave up 5 bases and J gave up 6 bases; unmatched junction bases: 11. The length of the CDR3 is 15 residues. CDR3 bases: TGTGCCAGCAGTGTTACAGGGGGAACGATCCATGGCTACACCTTC. This codes for CASSVTGGTIHGYTF.

V and J are TRBV27 and TRBJ2-3; 8 bases fit TRBD2. This CDR3 is built from 16 residues. Germline assignment: CDR1 MNHEY and CDR2 SMNVEV (reference sequence). V shed 5 bases and J 1 base; nucleotides not matched to a gene: 8. CDR3 amino acids: CASSPLLREGTDTQYF. Written as DNA, the CDR3 is TGTGCCAGCAGTCCCCTTTTGCGGGAGGGCACAGATACGCAGTATTTT.

The chain joins TRBV2 to TRBJ1-4, with TRBD1 matching over 9 bases. The CDR3 contains 13 residues. CDR1 and CDR2 (germline): SNHLY, FYNNEI. V shed 11 bases and J 8 bases; nucleotides not matched to a gene: 9. The CDR3 loop is CAGSGQGGEKLFF. CDR3 bases: TGTGCCGGGTCGGGACAGGGCGGGGAAAAACTGTTTTTT. Full variable domain (missing parts from reference TRBV2 and TRBJ1-4): EPEVTQTPSHQVTQMGQEVILRCVPISNHLYFYWYRQILGQKVEFLVSFYNNEISEKSEIFDDQFSVERPDGSNFTLKIRSTKLEDSAMYFCAGSGQGGEKLFFGSGTQLSVL.

This clone appeared once. This chain uses TRBV4-2 with TRBJ1-1; tentatively, D is TRBD1 (6 bases). The CDR3 loop spans 17 amino acids. Trimming cost V 1 base and J 0 bases, with 15 bases left between them. Germline CDR1 reads LGHNA; CDR2 reads YNFKEQ. The CDR3 is CASSQVLRTDMNTEAFF. The CDR3, as DNA: TGTGCCAGCAGCCAAGTCCTTCGGACAGACATGAACACTGAAGCTTTCTTT.

V gene TRBV5-6 combines with J gene TRBJ1-2; 9 nucleotides align to TRBD1. Germline CDR1 SGHDT, CDR2 YYEEEE. Unmatched junction bases numbered 3, after V lost 4 bases and J lost 2 bases. This CDR3 is built from 14 residues. DNA of the CDR3: TGTGCCAGCAGCACCGGGACAGGGAACTATGGCTACACCTTC. Residues: CASSTGTGNYGYTF.

V usage is TRBV28 and J usage is TRBJ1-3; no clear D. The CDR3 covers 15 residues. Germline assignment: CDR1 MDHEN and CDR2 SYDVKM. Trimming took 2 bases from V and 0 from J, leaving 8 bases between them. DNA of the CDR3: TGTGCCAGCAGTTTAGAGGGAGGCTCTGGAAACACCATATATTTT. Amino acids: CASSLEGGSGNTIYF. Supplemented by reference TRBV28 and TRBJ1-3, the full variable domain reads DVKVTQSSRYLVKRTGEKVFLECVQDMDHENMFWYRQDPGLGLRLIYFSYDVKMKEKGDIPEGYSVSREKKERFSLILESASTNQTSMYLCASSLEGGSGNTIYFGEGSWLTVV.

This clone was observed a handful of times. V is TRBV11-2 and J is TRBJ1-1; the match to TRBD1 covers 10 bases. Germline CDR1 is SGHAT and CDR2 is FQNNGV. Trimming at V came to 3 bases and at J to 3 bases, leaving 10 bases not matched to a gene. CDR3 length equals 17 residues. The CDR3 here is CASSFRRDRGGYTEAFF. The CDR3 nucleotides are TGTGCCAGCAGCTTTAGGAGGGACAGGGGCGGGTACACTGAAGCTTTCTTT. The variable domain in full, with the rest retrieved from reference TRBV11-2 and TRBJ1-1, is EAGVAQSPRYKIIEKRQSVAFWCNPISGHATLYWYQQILGQGPKLLIQFQNNGVVDDSQLPKDRFSAERLKGVDSTLKIQPAKLEDSAVYLCASSFRRDRGGYTEAFFGQGTRLTVV.

The gene calls are TRBV2 and TRBJ2-2; possible D gene TRBD2, 6 bases. Germline CDR1 SNHLY, CDR2 FYNNEI. The CDR3 length is 14 residues. The V and J ends lost 6 bases and 5 bases respectively, with 13 bases between them. CDR3 amino acids: CASRRDSITGELFF. CDR3 coding DNA: TGTGCCAGCAGAAGGGACTCCATTACCGGGGAGCTGTTTTTT.

The chain recombines TRBV11-3 with TRBJ1-2; D unresolved. The CDR3 is 14 residues long. The ends were cut back, 5 bases at V and 4 bases at J, with 14 bases in the middle. Per germline, CDR1 SGHNT and CDR2 YENEEA. Here the CDR3 DNA reads TGTGCCAGCAGCCCGGGAGGTCTGCTCTATGGCTACACCTTC. The encoded protein is CASSPGGLLYGYTF.

This chain uses TRBV28 with TRBJ2-1, with D unresolved. The germline gives CDR1 MDHEN, CDR2 SYDVKM. This CDR3 comprises 13 residues. Trimming took 7 bases from V and 6 from J, leaving 13 bases between them. DNA of the CDR3: TGTGCCAGCACCCCTCTCCCCGGCAATGAGCAGTTCTTC. It encodes CASTPLPGNEQFF.

The chain uses TRBV14 and TRBJ2-7; D is undetermined. The CDR3 is 16 amino acids. V lost 4 bases and J 0 bases, leaving 16 bases between the germline ends. Germline-derived CDR1 and CDR2 are SGHDN and FVKESK. The CDR3 sequence is CASSLESWPSSYEQYF. The CDR3 DNA reads TGTGCCAGCAGCCTAGAATCTTGGCCTAGCTCCTACGAGCAGTACTTC. The whole variable domain, filled in from reference TRBV14 and TRBJ2-7, reads EAGVTQFPSHSVIEKGQTVTLRCDPISGHDNLYWYRRVMGKEIKFLLHFVKESKQDESGMPNNRFLAERTGGTYSTLKVQPAELEDSGVYFCASSLESWPSSYEQYFGPGTRLTVT.

The V gene is TRBV28, the J gene TRBJ2-1, with 11 bases aligning to TRBD2. The V gene's germline CDR1 is MDHEN and CDR2 SYDVKM. The CDR3 is made up of 16 amino acids. V shed 7 bases and J 2 bases; nucleotides not matched to a gene: 7. The CDR3 loop is CASNLPGLAAYNEQFF. The CDR3 DNA follows: TGTGCCAGCAACTTGCCGGGACTAGCGGCCTACAATGAGCAGTTCTTC.

J is TRBJ1-1 and V is TRBV2; 9 bases agree with TRBD1. V lost 9 bases and J lost 6; bases outside the gene matches: 17. CDR1 SNHLY and CDR2 FYNNEI come from the germline V gene. The CDR3 contains 16 residues. Here the CDR3 reads CARTGGTGFRSPEAFF. DNA of the CDR3: TGTGCCAGGACTGGGGGGACAGGGTTCCGGAGTCCTGAAGCTTTCTTT.

The chain couples TRBV2 to TRBJ1-4; a possible D gene is TRBD1 (6 bases). The CDR3 totals 14 residues. The germline V gene encodes CDR1 SNHLY and CDR2 FYNNEI. V lost 6 bases and J lost 3, with 11 bases in between. The CDR3 nucleotides are TGTGCCAGCAGCGGACAGAGAGCTAATGAAAAACTGTTTTTT. It is translated as CASSGQRANEKLFF.

The chain joins TRBV4-1 to TRBJ1-2; 8 nucleotides match TRBD1. Germline CDR1 is MGHRA and CDR2 is YSYEKL. Trimming at V came to 4 bases and at J to 7 bases, leaving 8 bases not matched to a gene. The CDR3 consists of 14 residues. This CDR3 is CASSPWTGRVGYTF. CDR3 nucleotides: TGCGCCAGCAGCCCCTGGACAGGGCGCGTTGGCTACACCTTC.

The rearrangement uses TRBV9 and TRBJ2-3; 7 bases are a match to TRBD2. The germline CDR1 and CDR2 sequences are SGDLS and YYNGEE. V lost 4 bases and J lost 3; bases outside the gene matches: 14. The CDR3 sequence is 17 residues long. CDR3 in DNA: TGTGCCAGCAGCCAAAGCCCCCGGGACTACGGGACAGATACGCAGTATTTT. Encoded protein: CASSQSPRDYGTDTQYF.

The chain couples TRBV18 to TRBJ1-4, with 9 bases fitting TRBD1. The CDR3 has 14 amino acids. Unmatched junction bases numbered 7, after V lost 3 bases and J lost 11 bases. Germline V gene data show CDR1 as KGHSH and CDR2 as LQKENI. The CDR3 protein is CASSPRDRDNKLFF. The CDR3 nucleotides read TGTGCCAGCTCACCTAGGGACAGGGATAATAAACTGTTTTTT.

This chain connects TRBV7-8 to TRBJ1-2, with 10 nucleotides matching TRBD1. Looked up from germline, CDR1 is SGHVS and CDR2 is FQNEAQ. With V trimmed by 5 bases and J by 2 bases, 11 bases remained unmatched. The CDR3 sequence is 17 residues long. DNA of the CDR3: TGTGCCAGCAGCCCAGCCGGGACAGGGGAACAAAACTATGGCTACACCTTC. The encoded protein is CASSPAGTGEQNYGYTF.

This clone has just one count. The chain carries TRBV9 and TRBJ2-1; 9 nucleotides match TRBD2. With V trimmed by 0 bases and J by 3 bases, 4 bases remained unmatched. The CDR3 sequence is 16 residues long. Germline lookup yields CDR1 SGDLS and CDR2 YYNGEE. The CDR3 reads CASSVVGLAIYNEQFF. The CDR3 bases are TGTGCCAGCAGCGTAGTGGGACTAGCCATCTACAATGAGCAGTTCTTC.

CDR3 region: CASSLVGQGFPETQYF. DNA of the CDR3: TGTGCCAGCAGCCTGGTCGGACAGGGGTTCCCAGAGACCCAGTACTTC. V usage is TRBV7-2 and J usage is TRBJ2-5, with TRBD1 matching 9 bases. The CDR3 totals 16 residues. Looked up from germline, CDR1 is SGHTA and CDR2 is FQGNSA. The trim removed 5 bases at V and 4 bases at J, leaving 11 bases unmatched.

This sequence joins TRBV27 and TRBJ2-1; TRBD2 matches at 9 bases. The CDR3 covers 15 residues. The germline V gene has CDR1 MNHEY and CDR2 SMNVEV (reference sequence). V dropped 7 bases and J dropped 7; count of bases not matched to a gene: 11. The CDR3 DNA follows: TGTGCCAGCACCGTAGCGGGAGAGAGTGGGAATGAGCAGTTCTTC. Translated: CASTVAGESGNEQFF.